The 29 T cell receptor beta chains in this list originate from one sample, sequenced in a study of blood T cell repertoires in COVID-19. Here immunoSEQ multiplex PCR was the method, and the copy in TCRdb shows in-frame clones only, minus some. Of hundreds of thousands of clones listed, 82% are singletons. The sequencing sample was made of PBMCs or T cells enriched from blood (not recorded which). These receptors were collected from a woman between 55 and 75 years old who had recovered from COVID-19.

This clone was seen only a few times. The rearrangement joins TRBV7-9 to TRBJ2-7; no clear D gene. Per the germline V gene, CDR1 is SEHNR and CDR2 is FQNEAQ (reference sequence). The CDR3 runs 12 residues. Between the trimmed V and J ends, which lost 5 bases and 4 bases, there was a span of 9 bases. The CDR3 spells CASSVSRYEQYF. The CDR3 nucleotides are TGTGCCAGCAGCGTTAGCAGATACGAGCAGTACTTC.

The gene calls are TRBV18 and TRBJ2-3; 12 bases are shared with TRBD2. This CDR3 is 16 amino acids long. V was pared by 4 bases and J by 4 bases, with 6 bases of the junction left unmatched. Germline values: CDR1 KGHSH, CDR2 LQKENI. Here the CDR3 DNA reads TGTGCCAGCTCACTAAGACTAGCGGGAGCGTCAGATACGCAGTATTTT. As protein: CASSLRLAGASDTQYF.

The J gene is TRBJ2-5, the V gene TRBV4-1; D perhaps matches TRBD2 (6 bases). CDR1 is MGHRA and CDR2 is YSYEKL in the germline V gene. This CDR3 is 14 amino acids long. V was clipped by 0 bases and J by 5 bases, with 10 bases between them. This CDR3 is CASSQESGVETQYF. The CDR3 DNA reads TGCGCCAGCAGCCAAGAATCGGGAGTGGAGACCCAGTACTTC.

This chain connects TRBV4-1 to TRBJ2-7, with 12 positions matching TRBD1. Trimming removed 1 base from V and 0 bases from J; junction bases left unmatched: 4. The CDR3 totals 17 residues. Germline lookup yields CDR1 MGHRA and CDR2 YSYEKL. Here the CDR3 reads CASSQVWGQGASYEQYF. The CDR3 DNA follows: TGCGCCAGCAGCCAAGTCTGGGGACAGGGGGCCTCCTACGAGCAGTACTTC.

This clone occurred once. The rearrangement links TRBV19 to TRBJ1-3; D remains unclear. V lost 6 bases to trimming and J lost 2 bases, with 5 bases between them. The CDR3 has 12 residues. CDR1 and CDR2 from the germline V gene are LNHDA and SQIVND (reference sequence). CDR3 nucleotide sequence: TGTGCCAGTAGGGCTCCTGGAAACACCATATATTTT. It yields the protein CASRAPGNTIYF. The full variable domain, its missing parts supplied by reference TRBV19 and TRBJ1-3, is DGGITQSPKYLFRKEGQNVTLSCEQNLNHDAMYWYRQDPGQGLRLIYYSQIVNDFQKGDIAEGYSVSREKKESFPLTVTSAQKNPTAFYLCASRAPGNTIYFGEGSWLTVV.

The chain has TRBV29-1 and TRBJ2-2; D perhaps matches TRBD1 (6 bases). The germline gives CDR1 SQVTM, CDR2 ANQGSEA. V lost 4 bases and J 5 bases, leaving 14 bases between the germline ends. This CDR3 contains 14 residues. The CDR3 loop reads CSVAPRGPTGELFF. The CDR3 nucleotides read TGCAGCGTTGCCCCCAGGGGCCCGACCGGGGAGCTGTTTTTT.

V usage is TRBV25-1 and J usage is TRBJ1-1; 9 nucleotides align to TRBD1. CDR1 is MGHDK and CDR2 is SYGVNS in the germline V gene. There are 12 residues in the CDR3. Germline trimming cut 6 bases from V and 8 bases from J; bases unmatched to any gene: 4. CDR3 in DNA: TGTGCCAGCAGGGGACAGGGTAGGGAAGCTTTCTTT. This codes for CASRGQGREAFF.

The rearrangement links TRBV5-1 to TRBJ2-1; a possible D gene is TRBD2 (6 bases). The CDR3 is made up of 15 amino acids. Looked up from germline, CDR1 is SGHRS and CDR2 is YFSETQ. Trimming left V 3 bases short and J 7 bases short, with 17 bases between. The CDR3 spells CASSSGTVGENEQFF. The CDR3 region has the DNA TGCGCCAGCAGCTCCGGGACTGTGGGGGAGAATGAGCAGTTCTTC.

The chain carries TRBV6-5 and TRBJ2-7, with D hard to call. Germline lookup yields CDR1 MNHEY and CDR2 SVGAGI. This CDR3 contains 12 residues. Trimming shortened V by 6 bases and J by 4 bases, and 10 bases separated the two germline ends. The CDR3, as DNA: TGTGCCAGCAGCCCCAGGAATTACGAGCAGTACTTC. It codes for CASSPRNYEQYF.

The rearrangement joins TRBV5-1 to TRBJ1-3, with D tentatively TRBD1 (6 bases). Germline CDR1 and CDR2: SGHRS and YFSETQ. Trimming cost V 4 bases and J 0 bases, with 11 bases left between them. This CDR3 is 15 amino acids long. The CDR3 reads CASSTQGSSGNTIYF. Written as DNA, the CDR3 is TGCGCCAGCAGCACACAGGGAAGCTCTGGAAACACCATATATTTT.

V is TRBV6-1 and J is TRBJ1-6, with unresolved D. The germline V and J ends were trimmed by 11 bases and 8 bases, with 13 bases remaining between them. CDR3 length equals 12 residues. Germline V CDR1 and CDR2: MNHNS, SASEGT. CDR3 bases: TGTGCCGGAGCAAGTTTCGATTCACCCCTCCACTTT. The encoded protein is CAGASFDSPLHF.

The CDR3 DNA reads TGTGCCAGCAGCGCCCAAAGCGGCTACAATGAGCAGTTCTTC. It is translated as CASSAQSGYNEQFF. The chain couples TRBV3-1 (or the pseudogene TRBV3-2) to TRBJ2-1, with D perhaps matching TRBD2 (5 bases). Germline V gene lookup returns CDR1 LGHDT and CDR2 YNNKEL (reference sequence). Trimming took 5 bases from V and 3 from J, leaving 11 bases between them. The CDR3 length is 14 residues.

DNA of the CDR3: TGTGCCACCGGGTCCTCGGGCGGGAAAGATACGCAGTATTTT. It yields the protein CATGSSGGKDTQYF. The V call is TRBV24-1, the J call TRBJ2-3; TRBD2 is a possible D gene (6 bases). Trimming cost V 9 bases and J 5 bases, with 17 bases left between them. CDR1 is KGHDR and CDR2 is SFDVKD in the germline V gene. The CDR3 covers 14 residues.

The chain joins TRBV7-2 to TRBJ1-2; unclear D gene. V gave up 5 bases and J gave up 3 bases, with 13 bases separating them. The CDR3 totals 14 residues. Germline lookup yields CDR1 SGHTA and CDR2 FQGNSA. CDR3 protein: CASSPEYSYYGYTF. CDR3 DNA sequence: TGTGCCAGCAGCCCCGAGTATTCCTACTATGGCTACACCTTC.

CDR3: CASSPPDGGWGTEAFF. Here the CDR3 DNA reads TGTGCCAGCAGCCCCCCTGACGGGGGTTGGGGCACTGAAGCTTTCTTT. The chain combines TRBV7-2 with TRBJ1-1, with D perhaps matching TRBD1 (5 bases). The CDR3 consists of 16 residues. Trimming shortened V by 5 bases and J by 4 bases, and 20 bases separated the two germline ends. Germline loops: CDR1 SGHTA, CDR2 FQGNSA.

The chain recombines TRBV5-4 with TRBJ2-7; 10 bases agree with TRBD1. CDR1 and CDR2 from the germline V gene are SGHNT and YYREEE (reference sequence). J was trimmed by 9 bases and V by 4 bases; bases with no gene match: 13. This CDR3 comprises 15 residues. The DNA for the CDR3 is TGTGCCAGCAGCAAAGGACAGGGGGGCTACGAGCGGCAGTACTTC. Its translation is CASSKGQGGYERQYF.

This chain links TRBV2 with TRBJ2-2, with 9 bases lining up with TRBD1. CDR3 size: 13 residues. V dropped 8 bases and J dropped 7; count of bases not matched to a gene: 5. CDR1 and CDR2 from the germline V gene are SNHLY and FYNNEI. CDR3 in amino acids: CASGGQGVGELFF. As DNA, the CDR3 is TGTGCCAGCGGGGGACAGGGCGTCGGGGAGCTGTTTTTT.

CDR3 sequence: CASSRLAGAGANVLTF. The CDR3 DNA reads TGTGCCAGCAGCCGGTTAGCGGGAGCTGGGGCCAACGTCCTGACTTTC. The chain recombines TRBV3-1 (or the pseudogene TRBV3-2) with TRBJ2-6; 9 bases fit TRBD2. Trimming cost V 4 bases and J 2 bases; bases outside gene matches: 3. This CDR3 is built from 16 residues. Germline V lookup: CDR1 LGHDT, CDR2 YNNKEL (reference sequence).

On this clone itself: Other DNA variants within this sample encode the same CDR3. CDR3 nucleotides: TGCGCCAGCAGCTTGGCGGGCACCGGGGAGCTGTTTTTT. Protein sequence: CASSLAGTGELFF. The chain combines TRBV5-1 with TRBJ2-2; no firm D call. Between the trimmed V and J ends, which lost 0 bases and 4 bases, there was a span of 4 bases. CDR1 and CDR2 (germline): SGHRS, YFSETQ. The length of the CDR3 is 13 residues. Variable domain in full (rest from reference TRBV5-1 and TRBJ2-2): KAGVTQTPRYLIKTRGQQVTLSCSPISGHRSVSWYQQTPGQGLQFLFEYFSETQRNKGNFPGRFSGRQFSNSRSEMNVSTLELGDSALYLCASSLAGTGELFFGEGSRLTVL.

The chain joins TRBV3-1 (or the pseudogene TRBV3-2) to TRBJ1-4; 8 bases agree with TRBD1. The CDR3 totals 16 residues. The trim removed 4 bases at V and 0 bases at J, leaving 4 bases unmatched. CDR1 LGHDT and CDR2 YNNKEL come from the germline V gene (reference sequence). The CDR3 is CASSLLQGATNEKLFF. In DNA, the CDR3 is TGTGCCAGCAGCCTACTACAGGGGGCAACTAATGAAAAACTGTTTTTT.

The chain is built from TRBV29-1 and TRBJ1-1; 10 nucleotides align to TRBD1. V was clipped by 5 bases and J by 3 bases; unmatched bases: 9. The CDR3 has 15 residues. CDR1 is SQVTM and CDR2 is ANQGSEA in the germline V gene. The CDR3 region is CSVIDRGPWDTEAFF. CDR3 sequence (DNA): TGCAGCGTTATCGACAGGGGGCCATGGGACACTGAAGCTTTCTTT. Combining the CDR3 with reference TRBV29-1 and TRBJ1-1 gives the whole variable domain SAVISQKPSRDICQRGTSLTIQCQVDSQVTMMFWYRQQPGQSLTLIATANQGSEATYESGFVIDKFPISRPNLTFSTLTVSNMSPEDSSIYLCSVIDRGPWDTEAFFGQGTRLTVV.

This clone has just one count. The V and J genes are TRBV5-1 and TRBJ2-7; 8 bases agree with TRBD1. The length of the CDR3 is 14 residues. CDR1 is SGHRS and CDR2 is YFSETQ in the germline V gene. V was pared by 2 bases and J by 3 bases, with 4 bases of the junction left unmatched. The CDR3 here is CASSFQGQGYEQYF. The CDR3 DNA follows: TGCGCCAGCAGCTTCCAAGGACAGGGCTACGAGCAGTACTTC.

V usage is TRBV25-1 and J usage is TRBJ2-5, with 13 bases fitting TRBD2. V gave up 3 bases and J gave up 5 bases; unmatched junction bases: 9. This CDR3 spans 17 amino acids. Germline assignment: CDR1 MGHDK and CDR2 SYGVNS. CDR3 residues: CASSERTSGGPWETQYF. CDR3 sequence (DNA): TGTGCCAGCAGTGAGAGGACTAGCGGGGGACCGTGGGAGACCCAGTACTTC.

This clone was counted only a few times. The chain employs TRBV2 and TRBJ1-2, with 12 nucleotides matching TRBD1. J lost 5 bases, V lost 11 bases, and 9 bases had no gene match. Germline V gene sequence: CDR1 SNHLY, CDR2 FYNNEI. CDR3 length: 14 residues. CDR3 protein: CARGGTGGAYGYTF. In DNA form, the CDR3 reads TGTGCCCGGGGGGGGACAGGGGGCGCGTATGGCTACACCTTC.

This sequence joins TRBV11-2 and TRBJ2-3; the match to TRBD2 covers 7 bases. The CDR3 loop spans 18 amino acids. Trimming at V came to 4 bases and at J to 0 bases, leaving 13 bases not matched to a gene. Germline loops: CDR1 SGHAT, CDR2 FQNNGV. The CDR3 here is CASSSTGRRRASTDTQYF. CDR3 coding DNA: TGTGCCAGCAGCTCCACCGGGAGGAGGAGAGCTAGCACAGATACGCAGTATTTT.

The chain joins TRBV18 to TRBJ2-6; no firm D call. This CDR3 has 15 amino acids. The ends were cut back, 2 bases at V and 4 bases at J, with 9 bases in the middle. Germline V lookup: CDR1 KGHSH, CDR2 LQKENI. CDR3 sequence reads: CASSPGQQGANVLTF. Here the CDR3 DNA reads TGTGCCAGCTCACCAGGGCAACAGGGGGCCAACGTCCTGACTTTC.

This clone turned up a few times. The chain employs TRBV7-2 and TRBJ2-1; D remains ambiguous. CDR3 size: 13 residues. The V gene's germline CDR1 is SGHTA and CDR2 FQGNSA. V was cut by 3 bases and J by 5 bases, with 8 bases left in between. The CDR3 DNA follows: TGTGCCAGCAGCTTGGGCAACAACAATGAGCAGTTCTTC. Translating gives CASSLGNNNEQFF.

This clone showed up just a few times. The rearrangement uses TRBV27 and TRBJ2-5, with a weak D call TRBD1 (6 bases). Germline V gene sequence: CDR1 MNHEY, CDR2 SMNVEV (reference sequence). Trimming stripped 2 bases from V and 5 bases from J, with 12 bases between. The CDR3 consists of 14 residues. The CDR3 coding sequence is TGTGCCAGCAGTTTACCCACAGGGTCGGAGACCCAGTACTTC. It codes for CASSLPTGSETQYF.

The chain employs TRBV6-5 and TRBJ1-2, with 9 nucleotides matching TRBD1. From germline, CDR1 is MNHEY and CDR2 SVGAGI. Germline trimming cut 6 bases from V and 8 bases from J; bases unmatched to any gene: 7. The CDR3 contains 13 residues. The CDR3 sequence is CASRGDRVGGYTF. The CDR3 region has the DNA TGTGCCAGCAGGGGGGACAGGGTGGGAGGCTACACCTTC.